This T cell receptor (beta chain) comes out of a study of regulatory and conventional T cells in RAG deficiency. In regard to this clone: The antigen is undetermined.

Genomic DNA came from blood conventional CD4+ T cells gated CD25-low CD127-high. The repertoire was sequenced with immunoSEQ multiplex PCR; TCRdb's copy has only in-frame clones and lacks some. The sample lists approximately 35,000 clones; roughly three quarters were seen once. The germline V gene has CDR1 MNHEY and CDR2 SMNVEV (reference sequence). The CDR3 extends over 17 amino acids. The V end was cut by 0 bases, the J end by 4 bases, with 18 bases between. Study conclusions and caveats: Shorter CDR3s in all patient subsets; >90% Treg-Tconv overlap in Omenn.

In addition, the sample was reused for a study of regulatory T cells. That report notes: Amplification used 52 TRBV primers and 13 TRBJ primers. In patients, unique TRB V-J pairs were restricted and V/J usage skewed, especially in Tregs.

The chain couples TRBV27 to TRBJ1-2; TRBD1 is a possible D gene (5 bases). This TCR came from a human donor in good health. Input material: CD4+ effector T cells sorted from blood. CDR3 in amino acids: CASSLSQGFSGAYGYTF. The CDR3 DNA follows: TGTGCCAGCAGTTTATCTCAGGGCTTCTCAGGAGCCTATGGCTACACCTTC.